Listed here are 9 T cell receptor beta chains from one sample, sequenced in a study of blood T cell repertoires in COVID-19 (dated by TCRdb to the early 2020s). Library construction relied on the immunoSEQ multiplex PCR assay. TCRdb provides this immuneACCESS table in a form limited to in-frame rearrangements. Some clones are lacking; in checked studies, under half of them reflect an unresolved V gene, and why the rest are absent is not known. The sample data list approximately 220,000 clones, and around nine tenths of these were observed just once. About 4% of the sample is taken by the ten largest. Sequencing was done on a sample of PBMCs or T cells enriched from blood (not recorded which). The receptors stem from a woman in her 30s with acute COVID-19.

The rearrangement joins TRBV19 to TRBJ1-5; 7 nucleotides line up with TRBD1. Germline lookup yields CDR1 LNHDA and CDR2 SQIVND (reference sequence). With 4 bases clipped from V and 5 bases from J, the junction kept 8 bases outside the gene matches. This CDR3 is 15 amino acids long. The CDR3 DNA sequence: TGTGCCAGTAGTAAGACGCGGGACAGCTATCAGCCCCAGCATTTT. Translating gives CASSKTRDSYQPQHF.

The chain is built from TRBV7-2 and TRBJ2-7; the match to TRBD2 covers 7 bases. Unmatched junction bases numbered 6, after V lost 1 base and J lost 6 bases. Germline V gene lookup returns CDR1 SGHTA and CDR2 FQGNSA. The CDR3 sequence is 14 residues long. The CDR3 protein is CASSLDRGGREQYF. The DNA for the CDR3 is TGTGCCAGCAGCTTAGACCGGGGAGGGCGCGAGCAGTACTTC.

This clone was recorded only once. V is TRBV18 and J is TRBJ2-5, with a possible D match to TRBD1 (6 bases). Germline assignment: CDR1 KGHSH and CDR2 LQKENI. Trimming took off 1 base at V and 3 bases at J, with 9 bases between the two ends. This CDR3 spans 14 amino acids. DNA of the CDR3: TGTGCCAGCTCACCACTCCAGGGGAAAGAGACCCAGTACTTC. Translation: CASSPLQGKETQYF.

The V gene is TRBV5-1, the J gene TRBJ2-3; 9 bases map to TRBD2. The V gene end was trimmed by 3 bases and the J gene end by 2 bases; junction bases not matched to a gene: 7. Germline-derived CDR1 and CDR2 are SGHRS and YFSETQ. The CDR3 spans 16 residues. The chain's CDR3 is CASSWRLAEITDTQYF. CDR3 nucleotide sequence: TGCGCCAGCAGCTGGAGACTAGCGGAAATCACAGATACGCAGTATTTT.

J is TRBJ1-2 and V is TRBV10-3; 8 bases align to TRBD1. Losses at the gene ends were 9 bases for V and 8 bases for J; bases not matched to a gene: 8. The CDR3 length is 12 residues. Germline CDR1 is ENHRY and CDR2 is SYGVKD. CDR3 in DNA: TGTGCCATAACAGCAGGGGGCGGCGGCTACACCTTC. Its protein is CAITAGGGGYTF.

V is TRBV5-5 and J is TRBJ1-6; 7 bases are shared with TRBD1. The V segment lost 1 base and the J segment 1 base; nucleotides outside the gene matches: 8. CDR1 SGHKS and CDR2 YYEKEE come from the germline V gene (reference sequence). This CDR3 has 18 amino acids. The CDR3 loop reads CASSLRLRGRSYNSPLHF. In DNA, the CDR3 is TGTGCCAGCAGCTTGCGCCTGAGGGGGCGTTCCTATAATTCACCCCTCCACTTT.

This clone was detected a few times. The genes are TRBV27 and TRBJ2-7, with 7 nucleotides matching TRBD1. V was clipped by 5 bases and J by 3 bases; unmatched bases: 7. CDR3 size: 14 residues. The germline V gene has CDR1 MNHEY and CDR2 SMNVEV (reference sequence). The CDR3 here is CASSPLRQGYEQYF. CDR3 sequence (DNA): TGTGCCAGCAGTCCGCTGCGACAGGGCTACGAGCAGTACTTC.

The chain uses TRBV6-5 and TRBJ1-1; the D gene is possibly TRBD1 (6 bases). Germline lookup yields CDR1 MNHEY and CDR2 SVGAGI. The CDR3 extends over 15 amino acids. The ends were cut back, 3 bases at V and 3 bases at J, with 14 bases in the middle. The CDR3 DNA reads as TGTGCCAGCAGTTATTTACAGGGTTACGACACTGAAGCTTTCTTT. This sequence encodes CASSYLQGYDTEAFF.

The chain is built from TRBV29-1 and TRBJ2-2, with 7 bases lining up with TRBD1. J gave up 1 base and V 7 bases, and 3 bases lay outside the gene matches. CDR1 and CDR2 from the germline V gene are SQVTM and ANQGSEA. The CDR3 totals 13 residues. The CDR3 protein is CSGQGQNTGELFF. The DNA for the CDR3 is TGCAGCGGACAGGGCCAGAACACCGGGGAGCTGTTTTTT.